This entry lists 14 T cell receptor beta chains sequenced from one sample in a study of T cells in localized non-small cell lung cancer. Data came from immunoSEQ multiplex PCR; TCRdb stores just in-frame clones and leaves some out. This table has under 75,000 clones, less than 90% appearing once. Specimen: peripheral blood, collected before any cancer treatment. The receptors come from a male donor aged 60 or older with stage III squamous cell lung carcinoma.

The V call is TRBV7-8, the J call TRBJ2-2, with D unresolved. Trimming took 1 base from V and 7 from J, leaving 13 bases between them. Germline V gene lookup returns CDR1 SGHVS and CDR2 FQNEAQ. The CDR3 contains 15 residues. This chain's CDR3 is CASSLGAAAHGELFF. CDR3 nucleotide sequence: TGTGCCAGCAGCTTAGGGGCAGCCGCCCACGGGGAGCTGTTTTTT.

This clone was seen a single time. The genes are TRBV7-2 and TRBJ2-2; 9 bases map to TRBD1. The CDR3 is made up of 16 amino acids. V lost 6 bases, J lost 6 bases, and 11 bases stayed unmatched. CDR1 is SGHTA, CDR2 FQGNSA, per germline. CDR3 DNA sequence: TGTGCCAGCAGAAATTCCGGGACAGGGCGTGCCGGGGAGCTGTTTTTT. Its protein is CASRNSGTGRAGELFF.

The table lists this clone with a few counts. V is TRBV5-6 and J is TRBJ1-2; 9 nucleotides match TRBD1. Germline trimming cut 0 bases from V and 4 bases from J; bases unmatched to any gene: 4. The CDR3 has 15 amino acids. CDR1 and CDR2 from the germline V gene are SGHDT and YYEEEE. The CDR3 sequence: CASSLVGTGSYGYTF. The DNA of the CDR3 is TGTGCCAGCAGCTTGGTCGGGACAGGGTCCTATGGCTACACCTTC.

CDR3 in DNA: TGTGCCATCAGTCAGGGACGGGGAAACACCATATATTTT. This gives the protein CAISQGRGNTIYF. V usage is TRBV10-3 and J usage is TRBJ1-3, with D possibly matching TRBD1 (5 bases). Looked up from germline, CDR1 is ENHRY and CDR2 is SYGVKD. Trimming left V 5 bases short and J 4 bases short, with 9 bases between. The length of the CDR3 is 13 residues.

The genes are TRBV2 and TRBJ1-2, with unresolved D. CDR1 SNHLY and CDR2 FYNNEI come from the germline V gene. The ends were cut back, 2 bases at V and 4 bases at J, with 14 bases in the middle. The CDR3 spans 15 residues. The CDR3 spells CASSESRARTYGYTF. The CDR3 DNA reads TGTGCCAGCAGTGAATCAAGGGCCCGGACCTATGGCTACACCTTC.

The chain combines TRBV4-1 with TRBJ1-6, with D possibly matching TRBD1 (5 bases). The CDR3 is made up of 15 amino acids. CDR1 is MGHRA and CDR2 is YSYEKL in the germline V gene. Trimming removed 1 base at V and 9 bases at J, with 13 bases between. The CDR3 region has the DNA TGCGCCAGCAGCCAAGGAGTCGGCAGGGCTTCACCCCTCCACTTT. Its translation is CASSQGVGRASPLHF.

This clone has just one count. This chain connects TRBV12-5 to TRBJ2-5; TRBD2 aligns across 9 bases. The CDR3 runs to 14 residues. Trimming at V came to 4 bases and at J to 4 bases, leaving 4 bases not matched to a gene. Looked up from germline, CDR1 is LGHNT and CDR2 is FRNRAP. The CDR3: CASGWRTSAETQYF. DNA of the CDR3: TGTGCTAGTGGTTGGAGGACTAGCGCAGAGACCCAGTACTTC.

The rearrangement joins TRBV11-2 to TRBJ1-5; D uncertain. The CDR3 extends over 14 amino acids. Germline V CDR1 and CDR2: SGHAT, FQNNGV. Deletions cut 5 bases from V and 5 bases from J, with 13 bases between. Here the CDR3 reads CASSRGGKHQPQHF. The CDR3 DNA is TGTGCCAGCAGCCGTGGAGGGAAGCATCAGCCCCAGCATTTT. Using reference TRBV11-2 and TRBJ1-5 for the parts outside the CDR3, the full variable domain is EAGVAQSPRYKIIEKRQSVAFWCNPISGHATLYWYQQILGQGPKLLIQFQNNGVVDDSQLPKDRFSAERLKGVDSTLKIQPAKLEDSAVYLCASSRGGKHQPQHFGDGTRLSIL.

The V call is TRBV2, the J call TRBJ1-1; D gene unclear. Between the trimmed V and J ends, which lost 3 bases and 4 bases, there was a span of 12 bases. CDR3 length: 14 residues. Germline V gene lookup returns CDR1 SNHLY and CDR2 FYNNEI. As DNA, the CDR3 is TGTGCCAGCAGTGATAGGGTGCTGGGCACTGAAGCTTTCTTT. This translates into CASSDRVLGTEAFF.

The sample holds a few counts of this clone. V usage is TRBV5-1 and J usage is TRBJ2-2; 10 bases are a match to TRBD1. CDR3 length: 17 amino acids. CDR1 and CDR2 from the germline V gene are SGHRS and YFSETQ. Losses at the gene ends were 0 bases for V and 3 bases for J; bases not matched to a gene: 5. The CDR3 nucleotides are TGCGCCAGCAGCTTGGCGGGACAGGGGCCATACACCGGGGAGCTGTTTTTT. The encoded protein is CASSLAGQGPYTGELFF.

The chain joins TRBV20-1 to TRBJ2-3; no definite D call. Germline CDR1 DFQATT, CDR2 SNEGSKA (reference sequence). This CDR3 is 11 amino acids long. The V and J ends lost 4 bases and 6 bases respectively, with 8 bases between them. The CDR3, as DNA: TGCAGTGCTATCGGTCCCGATACGCAGTATTTT. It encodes CSAIGPDTQYF.

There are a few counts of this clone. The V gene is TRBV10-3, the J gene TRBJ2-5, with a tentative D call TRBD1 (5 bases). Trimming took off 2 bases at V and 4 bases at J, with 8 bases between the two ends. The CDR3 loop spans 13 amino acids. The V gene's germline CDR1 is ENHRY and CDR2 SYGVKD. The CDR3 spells CAISEPGRETQYF. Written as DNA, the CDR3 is TGTGCCATCAGTGAGCCAGGGCGAGAGACCCAGTACTTC.

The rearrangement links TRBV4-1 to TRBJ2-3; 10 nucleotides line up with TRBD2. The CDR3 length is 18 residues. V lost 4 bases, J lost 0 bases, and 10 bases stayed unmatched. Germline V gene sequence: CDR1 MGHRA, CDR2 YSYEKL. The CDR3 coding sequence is TGCGCCAGCAGCCGGACACACGGGACTAGCGTTAGCACAGATACGCAGTATTTT. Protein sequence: CASSRTHGTSVSTDTQYF.

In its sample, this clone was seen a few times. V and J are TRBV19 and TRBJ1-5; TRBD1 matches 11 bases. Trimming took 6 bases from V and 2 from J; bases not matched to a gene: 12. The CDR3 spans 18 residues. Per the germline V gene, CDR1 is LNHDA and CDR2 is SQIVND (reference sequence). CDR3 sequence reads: CASSPTGQGGFRNQPQHF. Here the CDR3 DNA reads TGTGCCAGTAGCCCGACGGGACAGGGGGGTTTTCGCAATCAGCCCCAGCATTTT.